This T cell receptor (beta chain) is from a study of spatial heterogeneity in lung cancer. General study findings and limits: The study found that expanded intratumoral alpha and beta TCR counts tracked tumor mutation counts.

On this clonotype itself: Its specificity is not known.

Specified time point: sample taken at primary tumor resection. The CDR3 has 13 residues. CDR1 is SGHNT and CDR2 is YENEEA in the germline V gene. The ends were cut back, 4 bases at V and 7 bases at J, with 10 bases in the middle. TCRdb itself ran the 5' RACE reads through MiXCR, one entry per CDR3 protein. The data show about 2,300 distinct CDR3 sequences, approximately 20% seen once. The chain employs TRBV11-3 and TRBJ2-2; D gene unclear. The origin of this receptor is a male donor with early-stage non-small cell lung cancer. The sample here was lung tumor tissue, taken at surgery. The CDR3 nucleotides read TGTGCCAGCAGCTCCTTCCGCGGCGGGGAGCTGTTTTTT. This sequence encodes CASSSFRGGELFF.